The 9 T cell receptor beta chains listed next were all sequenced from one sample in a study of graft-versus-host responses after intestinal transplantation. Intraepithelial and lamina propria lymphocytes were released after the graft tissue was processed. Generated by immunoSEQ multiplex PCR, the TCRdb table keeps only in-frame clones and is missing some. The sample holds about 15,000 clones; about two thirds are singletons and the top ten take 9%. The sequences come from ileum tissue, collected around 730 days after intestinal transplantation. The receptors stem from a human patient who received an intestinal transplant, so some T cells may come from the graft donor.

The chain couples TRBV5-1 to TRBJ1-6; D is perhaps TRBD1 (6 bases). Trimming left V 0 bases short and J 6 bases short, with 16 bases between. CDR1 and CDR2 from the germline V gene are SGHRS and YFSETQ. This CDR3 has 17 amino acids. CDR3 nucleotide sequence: TGCGCCAGCAGCTTGGAGTTCGGGGGGCTGAGTAATTCACCCCTCCACTTT. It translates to CASSLEFGGLSNSPLHF. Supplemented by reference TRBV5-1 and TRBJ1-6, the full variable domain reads KAGVTQTPRYLIKTRGQQVTLSCSPISGHRSVSWYQQTPGQGLQFLFEYFSETQRNKGNFPGRFSGRQFSNSRSEMNVSTLELGDSALYLCASSLEFGGLSNSPLHFGNGTRLTVT.

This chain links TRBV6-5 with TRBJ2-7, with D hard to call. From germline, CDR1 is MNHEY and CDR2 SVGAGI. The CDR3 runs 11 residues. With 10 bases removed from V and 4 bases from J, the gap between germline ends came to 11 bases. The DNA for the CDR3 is TGTGCCACCCTCTCCGGTTACGAGCAGTACTTC. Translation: CATLSGYEQYF.

CDR3 region: CASSYQAGPHEQYF. The CDR3 region has the DNA TGTGCCAGCAGTTACCAGGCGGGACCCCACGAGCAGTACTTC. This rearrangement joins TRBV6-5 to TRBJ2-5, with a possible D match to TRBD2 (6 bases). Matching the DNA end better, TRBJ2-7 makes the J call doubtful. The length of the CDR3 is 14 residues. The germline gives CDR1 MNHEY, CDR2 SVGAGI.

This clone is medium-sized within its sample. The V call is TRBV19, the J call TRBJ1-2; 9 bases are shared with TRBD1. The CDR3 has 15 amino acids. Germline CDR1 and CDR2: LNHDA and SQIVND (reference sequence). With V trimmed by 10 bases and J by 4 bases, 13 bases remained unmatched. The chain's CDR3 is CATRQLGQGSYGYTF. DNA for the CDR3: TGTGCCACCCGACAATTGGGACAGGGAAGCTATGGCTACACCTTC.

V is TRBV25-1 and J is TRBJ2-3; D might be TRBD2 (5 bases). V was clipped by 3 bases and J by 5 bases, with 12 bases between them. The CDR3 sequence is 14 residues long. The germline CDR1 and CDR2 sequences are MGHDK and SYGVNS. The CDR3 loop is CASSETIEGDTQYF. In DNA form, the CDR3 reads TGTGCCAGCAGTGAGACCATCGAGGGAGATACGCAGTATTTT.

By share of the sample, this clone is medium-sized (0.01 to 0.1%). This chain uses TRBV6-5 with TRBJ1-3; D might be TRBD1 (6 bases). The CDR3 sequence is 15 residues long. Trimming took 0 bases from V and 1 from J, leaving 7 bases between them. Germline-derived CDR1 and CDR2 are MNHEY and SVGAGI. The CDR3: CASSYSGGSGNTIYF. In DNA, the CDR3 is TGTGCCAGCAGTTACTCAGGGGGTTCTGGAAACACCATATATTTT.

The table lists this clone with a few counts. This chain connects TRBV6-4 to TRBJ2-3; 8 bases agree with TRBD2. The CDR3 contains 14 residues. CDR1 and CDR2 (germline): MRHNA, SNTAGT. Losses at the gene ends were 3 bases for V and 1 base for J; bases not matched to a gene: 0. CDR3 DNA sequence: TGTGCCAGCAGTGAAGCGGGGGGCACAGATACGCAGTATTTT. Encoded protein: CASSEAGGTDTQYF.

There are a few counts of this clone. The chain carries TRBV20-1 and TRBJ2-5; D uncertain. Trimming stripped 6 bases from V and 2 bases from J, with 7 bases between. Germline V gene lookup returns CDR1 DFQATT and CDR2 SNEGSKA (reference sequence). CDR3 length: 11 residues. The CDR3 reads CSAENQETQYF. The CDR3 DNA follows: TGCAGTGCCGAGAATCAAGAGACCCAGTACTTC.

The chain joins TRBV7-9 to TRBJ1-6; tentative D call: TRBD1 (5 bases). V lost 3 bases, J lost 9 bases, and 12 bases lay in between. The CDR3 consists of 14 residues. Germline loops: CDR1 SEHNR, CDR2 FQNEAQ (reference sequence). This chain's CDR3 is CASSLGGTSSPLHF. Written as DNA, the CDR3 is TGTGCCAGCAGCTTGGGGGGTACAAGTTCACCCCTCCACTTT.